These 12 T cell receptor beta chains were all obtained from the same sample, sequenced in a study of blood T cells in healthy people across ages. Together with a sample-barcoded 5' primer, a J-beta primer mix was included in a second PCR lasting about 6 to 12 cycles. Each CDR3 protein gets one entry after TCRdb re-called the 5' RACE reads with MiXCR. The sample contains almost 800,000 distinct CDR3 sequences, 58% of which appear only once. The sample consisted of blood. The receptors derive from a man aged 25 to 40 in good health.

This clonotype was recorded a few times. V gene TRBV6-2 or TRBV6-3 combines with J gene TRBJ2-3; D perhaps matches TRBD1 (5 bases). This CDR3 is 15 amino acids long. Trimming took off 5 bases at V and 4 bases at J, with 16 bases between the two ends. Germline V lookup: CDR1 MNHEY, CDR2 SVGEGT. Here the CDR3 reads CASSPAGKVADTQYF. CDR3 nucleotide sequence: TGTGCCAGCAGTCCAGCAGGGAAAGTTGCAGATACGCAGTATTTT.

Points on this clonotype: This may come from a read error, since a much larger clone is one base off. J is TRBJ2-6 and V is TRBV10-3; D could derive from TRBD1 or TRBD2 (5 bases each). There are 17 residues in the CDR3. Per germline, CDR1 ENHRY and CDR2 SYGVKD. Trimming removed 10 bases at V and 0 bases at J, with 19 bases between. The CDR3 DNA sequence: TGTGCCACCCTGAGGGACGGGATTCGCTCTGGGGCCAACGTCCTGACTTTC. Amino acid sequence: CATLRDGIRSGANVLTF.

The V call is TRBV15, the J call TRBJ1-2, with D hard to call. Germline CDR1 is LNHNV and CDR2 is YYDKDF (reference sequence). The germline V and J ends were trimmed by 5 bases and 5 bases, with 18 bases remaining between them. This CDR3 has 15 amino acids. CDR3 sequence (DNA): TGTGCCACCAGCCTATTGAAAACAGAGTCTTATGGCTACACCTTC. Protein sequence: CATSLLKTESYGYTF. Full variable domain (remainder filled in from reference TRBV15 and TRBJ1-2): DAMVIQNPRYQVTQFGKPVTLSCSQTLNHNVMYWYQQKSSQAPKLLFHYYDKDFNNEADTPDNFQSRRPNTSFCFLDIRSPGLGDTAMYLCATSLLKTESYGYTFGSGTRLTVV.

V is TRBV20-1 and J is TRBJ2-5; 8 bases agree with TRBD1. Germline CDR1 is DFQATT and CDR2 is SNEGSKA (reference sequence). Germline trimming cut 7 bases from V and 1 base from J; bases unmatched to any gene: 8. The length of the CDR3 is 14 residues. CDR3 coding DNA: TGCAGTGGGGAAGGACAGGGAATCCAAGAGACCCAGTACTTC. It codes for CSGEGQGIQETQYF.

The chain employs TRBV20-1 and TRBJ2-7; the D gene is possibly TRBD1 (6 bases). Germline-derived CDR1 and CDR2 are DFQATT and SNEGSKA (reference sequence). The CDR3 loop spans 14 amino acids. Trimming stripped 1 base from V and 3 bases from J, with 13 bases between. CDR3 sequence (DNA): TGCAGTGCTAGAGTAGAACAGGGCCACTACGAGCAGTACTTC. This translates into CSARVEQGHYEQYF.

The V and J genes are TRBV7-2 and TRBJ1-2; D uncertain. Germline loops: CDR1 SGHTA, CDR2 FQGNSA. V lost 5 bases and J lost 2, with 12 bases in between. The CDR3 totals 14 residues. The CDR3 coding sequence is TGTGCCAGCAGCCGACCAGAAGGCAACTATGGCTACACCTTC. This sequence encodes CASSRPEGNYGYTF.

This clonotype showed up just once. The chain combines TRBV4-3 with TRBJ2-7; 7 bases are a match to TRBD2. The CDR3 covers 16 residues. Germline CDR1 is LGHNA and CDR2 is YSLEER. With V trimmed by 0 bases and J by 1 base, 6 bases remained unmatched. This chain's CDR3 is CASSQEGPGGSYEQYF. The CDR3 DNA is TGCGCCAGCAGCCAAGAAGGCCCCGGGGGGTCCTACGAGCAGTACTTC.

The CDR3 spells CASSQGSGGQFF. The CDR3 nucleotides are TGTGCCAGCAGCCAAGGTTCGGGGGGGCAGTTCTTC. The gene calls are TRBV14 and TRBJ2-1, with 7 bases matching TRBD2. Germline V gives CDR1 SGHDN, CDR2 FVKESK. V lost 1 base, J lost 12 bases, and 3 bases stayed unmatched. The CDR3 sequence is 12 residues long. Variable domain in full (rest from reference TRBV14 and TRBJ2-1): EAGVTQFPSHSVIEKGQTVTLRCDPISGHDNLYWYRRVMGKEIKFLLHFVKESKQDESGMPNNRFLAERTGGTYSTLKVQPAELEDSGVYFCASSQGSGGQFFGPGTRLTVL.

The V gene is TRBV2, the J gene TRBJ1-2; D is undetermined. Germline V CDR1 and CDR2: SNHLY, FYNNEI. The CDR3 runs to 15 residues. V shed 3 bases and J shed 4 bases, with 15 bases lying between them. In nucleotides, the CDR3 is TGTGCCAGCAGTGACCCCCCGGGTGGGATCTATGGCTACACCTTC. It encodes CASSDPPGGIYGYTF.

This chain links TRBV27 with TRBJ2-7, with 11 bases aligning to TRBD2. V trimming: 6 bases; J trimming: 6 bases; junction bases outside the gene matches: 10. The CDR3 runs 15 residues. The germline gives CDR1 MNHEY, CDR2 SMNVEV (reference sequence). The CDR3 sequence: CASSRPLAGGFEQYF. As DNA, the CDR3 is TGTGCCAGCAGCCGTCCTCTAGCGGGAGGTTTCGAGCAGTACTTC.

The J gene is TRBJ2-1, the V gene TRBV6-6; D is tentatively TRBD1 or TRBD2 (5 bases each). The V end was cut by 7 bases, the J end by 9 bases, with 13 bases between. The CDR3 runs 12 residues. Germline V gene lookup returns CDR1 MNHNY and CDR2 SVGAGI (reference sequence). The CDR3 nucleotides are TGTGCCAGCACATTCGGGACGGGTGAGCAGTTCTTC. Protein: CASTFGTGEQFF.

The chain links TRBV7-9 to TRBJ2-5, with D perhaps matching TRBD2 (6 bases). The J call may be mistaken, given a closer DNA end match to TRBJ2-7. Germline values: CDR1 SEHNR, CDR2 FQNEAQ (reference sequence). This CDR3 contains 15 residues. The DNA for the CDR3 is TGTGCCAGCAGCTTAGCTGGACTACGGGGTCACGAGCAGTACTTC. Amino acids: CASSLAGLRGHEQYF.